One and the same sample provided the 7 T cell receptor beta chains below, sequenced in a study of CD4 T cells in relation to SARS-CoV-2 and coronaviruses. What these receptors recognize is not known. Assay: immunoSEQ multiplex PCR; the TCRdb copy retains only in-frame clones and omits some. The profile shows some 20,000 clones, roughly 80% of them singletons. Before the COVID-19 pandemic, during about 2010-2018, CD4+ T cells were taken from unexposed donors. The cells were cultured for 10 days before CD4+ T cells were isolated. The material sequenced was CD4+ T cells from PBMCs, cultured in vitro. The receptors were gathered from a human donor in good health.

V and J are TRBV4-1 and TRBJ1-4; D uncertain. The CDR3 is 15 residues long. The germline V gene has CDR1 MGHRA and CDR2 YSYEKL. V lost 1 base to trimming and J lost 4 bases, with 10 bases between them. CDR3 sequence (DNA): TGCGCCAGCAGCCAAGGACCGACAAGTAATGAAAAACTGTTTTTT. Its protein product is CASSQGPTSNEKLFF.

This chain uses TRBV3-1 (or the pseudogene TRBV3-2) with TRBJ1-6; D not resolved. Trimming took 4 bases from V and 0 from J, leaving 7 bases between them. This CDR3 region has 15 residues. Per the germline V gene, CDR1 is LGHDT and CDR2 is YNNKEL (reference sequence). The chain's CDR3 is CASSLGSSYNSPLHF. In DNA, the CDR3 is TGTGCCAGCAGCCTAGGAAGCTCCTATAATTCACCCCTCCACTTT.

Only one count was recorded for this clone. The chain couples TRBV24-1 to TRBJ1-2; D is uncertain. In germline, CDR1 is KGHDR, CDR2 SFDVKD. This CDR3 is built from 14 residues. With 1 base removed from V and 3 bases from J, the gap between germline ends came to 8 bases. The CDR3 region has the DNA TGTGCCACCAGTGATTTTGCCACAGACTATGGCTACACCTTC. It translates to CATSDFATDYGYTF.

This rearrangement joins TRBV28 to TRBJ2-1, with D tentatively TRBD2 (5 bases). V gave up 3 bases and J gave up 7 bases, with 13 bases separating them. This CDR3 has 14 amino acids. Germline assignment: CDR1 MDHEN and CDR2 SYDVKM. The CDR3: CASSFGLRGNEQFF. In DNA, the CDR3 is TGTGCCAGCAGTTTTGGCCTCCGGGGAAATGAGCAGTTCTTC.

This sequence joins TRBV24-1 and TRBJ1-4, with 9 bases that match TRBD1. The CDR3 has 15 amino acids. CDR1 KGHDR and CDR2 SFDVKD come from the germline V gene. V dropped 4 bases and J dropped 5; count of bases not matched to a gene: 4. The DNA for the CDR3 is TGTGCCACCAGTGAACGACAGGGGGTAAATGAAAAACTGTTTTTT. Encoded protein: CATSERQGVNEKLFF.

The V and J genes are TRBV28 and TRBJ2-1; 12 nucleotides align to TRBD2. This CDR3 spans 20 amino acids. Germline CDR1 is MDHEN and CDR2 is SYDVKM. The ends lost 3 bases at V and 1 base at J; junction bases unmatched: 13. DNA for the CDR3: TGTGCCAGCAGTTTCCTGGCTAGCGGGAGGGGTAAACGGTCCTACAATGAGCAGTTCTTC. It yields the protein CASSFLASGRGKRSYNEQFF.

V gene TRBV29-1 combines with J gene TRBJ2-7, with 10 bases lining up with TRBD2. This CDR3 is 14 amino acids long. Germline V gene sequence: CDR1 SQVTM, CDR2 ANQGSEA. With 7 bases clipped from V and 2 bases from J, the junction kept 8 bases outside the gene matches. The CDR3 spells CSAVGLAGAYEQYF. The CDR3 coding sequence is TGCAGCGCCGTCGGCCTAGCGGGGGCCTACGAGCAGTACTTC.